Following are 28 T cell receptor beta chains from one sample sequenced in a study of shared clonotypes between healthy human individuals (dated by TCRdb to the early 2020s). The library was generated by the immunoSEQ multiplex PCR assay. TCRdb retrieved this table from immuneACCESS and kept in-frame rearrangements only. Not all clones are present; in checked studies, unresolved V genes account for under half, and no reason is known for the remainder. The sample yields some 500,000 clones; roughly 85% were counted once. Of the sample, about 12% is held by the ten largest clones. The specimen was PBMCs. The receptors originated from a woman aged 35 to 49 in good health. Some clones in this sample may be carry-over from other donors' samples.

The V call is TRBV28, the J call TRBJ2-2; TRBD2 aligns across 8 bases. CDR3 size: 18 residues. Losses at the gene ends were 5 bases for V and 1 base for J; bases not matched to a gene: 12. Germline CDR1 and CDR2: MDHEN and SYDVKM. For the CDR3, the DNA is TGTGCCAGCAGTGCCGGGACTAGAATTCCGCTGAACACCGGGGAGCTGTTTTTT. This gives the protein CASSAGTRIPLNTGELFF.

The V and J genes are TRBV15 and TRBJ1-4; a possible D gene is TRBD1 (5 bases). The V gene's germline CDR1 is LNHNV and CDR2 YYDKDF (reference sequence). CDR3 size: 18 residues. V was cut by 0 bases and J by 7 bases, with 21 bases left in between. Here the CDR3 reads CATSRDYGARSLSEKLFF. DNA of the CDR3: TGTGCCACCAGCAGAGATTATGGGGCAAGAAGTCTGTCTGAAAAACTGTTTTTT.

The gene calls are TRBV5-1 and TRBJ2-3, with 9 bases that match TRBD2. Germline V CDR1 and CDR2: SGHRS, YFSETQ. The CDR3 runs 16 residues. Trimming at V came to 2 bases and at J to 2 bases, leaving 6 bases not matched to a gene. The CDR3 DNA follows: TGCGCCAGCAGCTTCCGACTAGCGGAGGTCACAGATACGCAGTATTTT. Its translation: CASSFRLAEVTDTQYF.

This chain uses TRBV7-8 with TRBJ1-5; D call uncertain. CDR3 length: 15 amino acids. The V gene's germline CDR1 is SGHVS and CDR2 FQNEAQ. V was cut by 0 bases and J by 3 bases, with 9 bases left in between. The CDR3 nucleotides read TGTGCCAGCAGCTTAGCTGTGACAAACAATCAGCCCCAGCATTTT. Translating gives CASSLAVTNNQPQHF.

V usage is TRBV7-2 and J usage is TRBJ2-3; possibly TRBD2 for D (5 bases). There are 15 residues in the CDR3. Trimming removed 2 bases from V and 1 base from J, with 10 bases in between. From germline, CDR1 is SGHTA and CDR2 FQGNSA. CDR3 sequence reads: CASSLNGMGTDTQYF. The CDR3 DNA reads as TGTGCCAGCAGCTTAAACGGGATGGGCACAGATACGCAGTATTTT.

This clone was seen more than once but under ten times. This chain uses TRBV19 with TRBJ1-1; a weak D match, TRBD1 (6 bases). The CDR3 is made up of 13 amino acids. Trimming cost V 7 bases and J 5 bases, with 14 bases left between them. The germline gives CDR1 LNHDA, CDR2 SQIVND (reference sequence). CDR3 nucleotides: TGTGCCAGTATAGGAAAGGGGGGGACTGAAGCTTTCTTT. Amino acid sequence: CASIGKGGTEAFF.

V gene TRBV25-1 combines with J gene TRBJ2-7; 7 bases fit TRBD2. With 8 bases clipped from V and 6 bases from J, the junction kept 10 bases outside the gene matches. The CDR3 sequence is 13 residues long. Germline V gene sequence: CDR1 MGHDK, CDR2 SYGVNS. CDR3 residues: CASVSLGRGEQYF. For the CDR3, the DNA is TGTGCCAGCGTATCTCTAGGGAGGGGCGAGCAGTACTTC.

The CDR3 sequence is CASSSGTSAYNEQFF. The DNA for the CDR3 is TGCGCCAGCAGCTCCGGGACTAGCGCTTACAATGAGCAGTTCTTC. The chain uses TRBV5-1 and TRBJ2-1; TRBD2 aligns across 10 bases. Germline V gives CDR1 SGHRS, CDR2 YFSETQ. This CDR3 has 15 residues. V lost 3 bases, J lost 4 bases, and 4 bases stayed unmatched.

V and J are TRBV7-6 and TRBJ2-5; 11 bases fit TRBD2. CDR1 and CDR2 from the germline V gene are SGHVS and FNYEAQ. V lost 5 bases and J lost 5; bases outside the gene matches: 13. The CDR3 extends over 17 amino acids. The CDR3 sequence: CASSPGSLAGGRETQYF. The CDR3, as DNA: TGTGCCAGCAGCCCCGGTAGTCTAGCGGGAGGACGGGAGACCCAGTACTTC.

CDR3 sequence (DNA): TGTGCCAGCAGATCGACTAGCGGGGACAATGAGCAGTTCTTC. It codes for CASRSTSGDNEQFF. The chain combines TRBV5-5 with TRBJ2-1; 11 bases map to TRBD2. Germline V lookup: CDR1 SGHKS, CDR2 YYEKEE (reference sequence). This CDR3 is 14 amino acids long. V dropped 5 bases and J dropped 5; count of bases not matched to a gene: 3.

V is TRBV30 and J is TRBJ1-1; TRBD1 matches at 7 bases. CDR3 length equals 13 residues. Trimming at V came to 1 base and at J to 5 bases, leaving 4 bases not matched to a gene. CDR1 and CDR2 from the germline V gene are GTSNPN and SVGIG (reference sequence). The CDR3 DNA sequence: TGTGCCTGGAGTGAGGGGGCGAGGACTGAAGCTTTCTTT. It encodes CAWSEGARTEAFF.

Here the CDR3 reads CASSPDGQGRTEAFF. The CDR3 DNA reads as TGTGCCAGCTCGCCAGACGGACAGGGCAGGACTGAAGCTTTCTTT. The rearrangement links TRBV18 to TRBJ1-1; 8 nucleotides line up with TRBD1. CDR1 KGHSH and CDR2 LQKENI come from the germline V gene. V trimming: 6 bases; J trimming: 5 bases; junction bases outside the gene matches: 11. This CDR3 spans 15 amino acids.

This clone was counted at least ten times. This chain joins TRBV2 and TRBJ2-7; 7 bases match TRBD2. The CDR3 sequence is 15 residues long. Trimming removed 4 bases from V and 4 bases from J; junction bases left unmatched: 10. CDR1 is SNHLY, CDR2 FYNNEI, per germline. As DNA, the CDR3 is TGTGCCAGCAGTGTGTTGGGGGGGAAGTGGTACGAGCAGTACTTC. This sequence encodes CASSVLGGKWYEQYF.

The V call is TRBV2, the J call TRBJ1-5; 9 nucleotides match TRBD1. Germline V gene lookup returns CDR1 SNHLY and CDR2 FYNNEI. This CDR3 contains 15 residues. V was pared by 6 bases and J by 7 bases, with 10 bases of the junction left unmatched. CDR3 amino acids: CASSDRTGVGQPQHF. DNA for the CDR3: TGTGCCAGCAGCGACCGGACAGGGGTTGGGCAGCCCCAGCATTTT.

The J gene is TRBJ2-7, the V gene TRBV11-2; a weak D match, TRBD1 (6 bases). Trimming shortened V by 3 bases and J by 1 base, and 10 bases separated the two germline ends. Per the germline V gene, CDR1 is SGHAT and CDR2 is FQNNGV. This CDR3 region has 14 residues. The CDR3 DNA is TGTGCCAGCAGCTTTTCAGGGGTGTCCTACGAGCAGTACTTC. Its protein is CASSFSGVSYEQYF.

The rearrangement links TRBV6-6 to TRBJ2-7, with TRBD2 matching over 7 bases. Germline V gives CDR1 MNHNY, CDR2 SVGAGI (reference sequence). This CDR3 has 14 residues. Trimming removed 0 bases from V and 3 bases from J; junction bases left unmatched: 2. CDR3 sequence reads: CASSYSGGSYEQYF. For the CDR3, the DNA is TGTGCCAGCAGTTACTCGGGCGGGAGCTACGAGCAGTACTTC.

As regards this clone: Within the sample, other DNA sequences also encode this same CDR3. The chain links TRBV4-3 to TRBJ2-3; D unclear. Germline V gene sequence: CDR1 LGHNA, CDR2 YSLEER. Between the trimmed V and J ends, which lost 0 bases and 6 bases, there was a span of 7 bases. The length of the CDR3 is 13 residues. CDR3 region: CASSQDVADTQYF. In DNA form, the CDR3 reads TGCGCCAGCAGCCAAGATGTAGCCGATACGCAGTATTTT.

J is TRBJ1-2 and V is TRBV4-1; D uncertain. V lost 0 bases to trimming and J lost 8 bases, with 13 bases between them. The germline V gene encodes CDR1 MGHRA and CDR2 YSYEKL. The CDR3 has 14 amino acids. The CDR3 coding sequence is TGCGCCAGCAGCCAAGAATCGCTGGGAGGGGGCTACACCTTC. This codes for CASSQESLGGGYTF.

V and J are TRBV6-4 and TRBJ1-5; the D is unclear. V lost 3 bases and J 7 bases, leaving 16 bases between the germline ends. The CDR3 has 15 amino acids. Germline CDR1 MRHNA, CDR2 SNTAGT. Here the CDR3 reads CASSEHGDGSQPQHF. The CDR3 DNA follows: TGTGCCAGCAGTGAACATGGCGACGGGAGCCAGCCCCAGCATTTT.

The CDR3 nucleotides are TGCGCCAGCAGCCACAGGACAGGGACCTACGAGCAGTACTTC. Its translation: CASSHRTGTYEQYF. The chain has TRBV4-1 and TRBJ2-7; 8 positions match TRBD1. CDR3 length: 14 residues. Germline loops: CDR1 MGHRA, CDR2 YSYEKL. J gave up 2 bases and V 3 bases, and 3 bases lay outside the gene matches.

This clone was detected a few times. V and J are TRBV19 and TRBJ1-1; D is ambiguous. The length of the CDR3 is 17 residues. V was pared by 1 base and J by 6 bases, with 21 bases between. Germline-derived CDR1 and CDR2 are LNHDA and SQIVND (reference sequence). This CDR3 is CASSIVVPSGRLAEAFF. The DNA for the CDR3 is TGTGCCAGTAGTATAGTCGTGCCATCCGGCCGTTTAGCTGAAGCTTTCTTT.

This chain links TRBV6-4 with TRBJ1-1; TRBD1 agrees at 9 bases. Trimming at V came to 6 bases and at J to 4 bases, leaving 6 bases not matched to a gene. This CDR3 comprises 14 residues. Germline CDR1 is MRHNA and CDR2 is SNTAGT. This chain's CDR3 is CASRRTGVSTEAFF. In nucleotides, the CDR3 is TGTGCCAGCAGGCGGACAGGGGTATCCACTGAAGCTTTCTTT.

The V call is TRBV28, the J call TRBJ2-2; D is ambiguous. V was clipped by 2 bases and J by 7 bases, with 8 bases between them. Germline-derived CDR1 and CDR2 are MDHEN and SYDVKM. CDR3 size: 13 residues. CDR3 coding DNA: TGTGCCAGCAGTTTACGCGAGGTCGGGGAGCTGTTTTTT. Translating gives CASSLREVGELFF. The whole variable domain, filled in from reference TRBV28 and TRBJ2-2, reads DVKVTQSSRYLVKRTGEKVFLECVQDMDHENMFWYRQDPGLGLRLIYFSYDVKMKEKGDIPEGYSVSREKKERFSLILESASTNQTSMYLCASSLREVGELFFGEGSRLTVL.

The rearrangement uses TRBV5-1 and TRBJ1-4, with D uncertain. Germline CDR1 SGHRS, CDR2 YFSETQ. Trimming left V 0 bases short and J 4 bases short, with 7 bases between. The CDR3 covers 14 residues. This CDR3 reads CASSLGASNEKLFF. The CDR3 bases are TGCGCCAGCAGCTTGGGCGCAAGTAATGAAAAACTGTTTTTT.

The genes are TRBV15 and TRBJ2-7; D is tentatively TRBD1 or TRBD2 (5 bases each). The CDR3 extends over 13 amino acids. Per the germline V gene, CDR1 is LNHNV and CDR2 is YYDKDF (reference sequence). V was trimmed by 4 bases and J by 3 bases, leaving 10 bases between them. Here the CDR3 reads CATSILGGYEQYF. The CDR3 nucleotides are TGTGCCACCAGCATCCTTGGGGGCTACGAGCAGTACTTC.

This sequence joins TRBV7-2 and TRBJ2-7, with no clear D. The germline V gene has CDR1 SGHTA and CDR2 FQGNSA. CDR3 length: 14 amino acids. V was cut by 0 bases and J by 4 bases, with 10 bases left in between. The CDR3 DNA is TGTGCCAGCAGCTTAGCGGTCCCCGGGTACGAGCAGTACTTC. It codes for CASSLAVPGYEQYF.

The CDR3 DNA is TGTGCCAGCAGCCAAAGTGCCCGCGACGAGCAGTACTTC. Protein product: CASSQSARDEQYF. The J gene is TRBJ2-7, the V gene TRBV7-7; D remains unclear. V was shortened by 5 bases and J by 5 bases, with 13 bases between the two germline ends. Germline CDR1 and CDR2: SSHAT and FNYEAQ (reference sequence). The CDR3 consists of 13 residues.

The chain uses TRBV27 and TRBJ2-7; 10 bases agree with TRBD2. J lost 4 bases, V lost 2 bases, and 11 bases had no gene match. This CDR3 spans 17 amino acids. Germline-derived CDR1 and CDR2 are MNHEY and SMNVEV (reference sequence). DNA of the CDR3: TGTGCCAGCAGTTTAAAAGCGGGAGGGCTTAGTGTTTACGAGCAGTACTTC. This sequence encodes CASSLKAGGLSVYEQYF.